This TCR beta chain emerged from a study of cytomegalovirus exposure and HLA in healthy donors. The study, taken as a whole, reports: Some V segments (TRBV6-2 and TRBV6-3 among them) were excluded as indistinguishable. Sequences of the TCR beta chain were said to predict the HLA-A and HLA-B alleles of most subjects accurately. Overall, under 200 TCR beta chains were annotated as cytomegalovirus-associated.

CDR3 length: 18 residues. Germline assignment: CDR1 MDHEN and CDR2 SYDVKM. Trimming left V 3 bases short and J 0 bases short, with 20 bases between. The PCR ran on 60 Vbeta and 13 Jbeta primers. Some clones are missing from TCRdb's copy, which holds only in-frame ones; the method was immunoSEQ multiplex PCR. Of 150,000 to 200,000 clones listed, around four fifths are singletons. Of note for this clone: Its antigen is not identified.

Source material: PBMCs. The V and J genes are TRBV28 and TRBJ2-5, with TRBD1 as a possible D gene (6 bases). The sequence was obtained from a man younger than 35 in good health and CMV-seropositive. The CDR3 reads CASSFFFRDTSDQETQYF. DNA for the CDR3: TGTGCCAGCAGTTTTTTCTTCCGGGACACCTCCGACCAAGAGACCCAGTACTTC.